This T cell receptor beta chain came from a study of T cell repertoires in cytomegalovirus infection. Study-wide context: In the study, CMV epitopes included recently identified HLA-C-restricted and well-studied HLA-B-restricted ones. The public TCR beta signatures pointed to both CMV infection and matching HLA type.

MiXCR, applied by TCRdb to the reads, yields one record per CDR3 protein. The table lists hundreds of thousands of distinct CDR3 sequences, approximately 46% of them singletons. Study outcomes and limitations: Individuals carrying CMV plus the relevant HLA were identified by cumulative frequency of public TCR beta families. CMV-specific TCR beta clonotypes restricted by HLA-C were the ones dominating the ex vivo response.

Worth noting for this clonotype: Its cognate antigen is unknown.

Trimming pared 1 base from V and 4 bases from J, leaving 9 bases between. The CDR3 has 14 amino acids. CDR1 and CDR2 from the germline V gene are SGHVS and FNYEAQ. This sample comprised cultured PBMCs, obtained from culture after CMV antigen stimulation. The V call is TRBV7-6, the J call TRBJ2-3; D is uncertain. This receptor was identified in a human donor in good health (CMV status not recorded). Some clones in this sample may be carry-over from other donors' samples. For the CDR3, the DNA is TGTGCCAGCAGCTTAGTTGTAGGGCCAGATACGCAGTATTTT. Its protein is CASSLVVGPDTQYF.